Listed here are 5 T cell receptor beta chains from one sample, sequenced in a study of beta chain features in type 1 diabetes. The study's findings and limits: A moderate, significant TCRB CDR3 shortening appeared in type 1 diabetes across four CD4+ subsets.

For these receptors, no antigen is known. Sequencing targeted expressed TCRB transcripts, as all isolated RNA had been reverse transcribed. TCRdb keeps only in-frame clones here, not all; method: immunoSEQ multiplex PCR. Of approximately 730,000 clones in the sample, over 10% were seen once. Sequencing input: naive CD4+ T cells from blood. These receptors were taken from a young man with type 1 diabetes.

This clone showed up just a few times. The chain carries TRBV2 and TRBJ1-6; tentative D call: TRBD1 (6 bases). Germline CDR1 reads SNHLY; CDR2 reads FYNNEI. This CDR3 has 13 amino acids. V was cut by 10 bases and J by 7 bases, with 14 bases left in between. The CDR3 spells CATQDSWNSPLHF. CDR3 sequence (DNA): TGTGCCACCCAGGACAGCTGGAATTCACCCCTCCACTTT.

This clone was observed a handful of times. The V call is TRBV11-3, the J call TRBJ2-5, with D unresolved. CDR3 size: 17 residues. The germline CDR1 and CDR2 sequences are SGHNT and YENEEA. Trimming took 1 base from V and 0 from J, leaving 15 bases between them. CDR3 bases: TGTGCCAGCAGCTTAGGGATCGCAGGCGATAACCAAGAGACCCAGTACTTC. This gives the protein CASSLGIAGDNQETQYF.

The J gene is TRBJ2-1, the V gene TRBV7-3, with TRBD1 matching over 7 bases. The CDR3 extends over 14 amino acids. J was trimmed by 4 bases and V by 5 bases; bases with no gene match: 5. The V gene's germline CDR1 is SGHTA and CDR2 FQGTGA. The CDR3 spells CASSQGQIYNEQFF. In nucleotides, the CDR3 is TGTGCCAGCAGCCAGGGACAGATTTACAATGAGCAGTTCTTC.

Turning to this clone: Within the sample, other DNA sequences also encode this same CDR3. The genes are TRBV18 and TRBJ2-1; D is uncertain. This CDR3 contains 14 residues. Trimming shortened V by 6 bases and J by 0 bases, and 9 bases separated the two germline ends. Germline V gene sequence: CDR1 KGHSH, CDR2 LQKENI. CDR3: CASSPDRSYNEQFF. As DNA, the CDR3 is TGTGCCAGCTCCCCGGACCGCTCCTACAATGAGCAGTTCTTC.

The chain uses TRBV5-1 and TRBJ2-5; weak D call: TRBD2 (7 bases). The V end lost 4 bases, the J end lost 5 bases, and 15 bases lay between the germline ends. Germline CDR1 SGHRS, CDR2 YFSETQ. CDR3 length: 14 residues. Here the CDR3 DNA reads TGCGCCAGCAGCGATGAGGGGAGGGGGGAGACCCAGTACTTC. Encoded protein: CASSDEGRGETQYF.